The clone carrying this T cell receptor beta chain was seen at least ten times. This sample is drawn from a study of response to subunit inactivated influenza vaccine. TCRdb reanalysed the RT-PCR reads using MiXCR and keeps one entry per CDR3 protein. This sample yields 500,000 to 600,000 distinct CDR3 sequences, of which 14% are seen a single time; 11% belongs to the top ten. The starting material was PBMCs from blood, obtained approximately 13 days after vaccination. The TCR was taken from a man aged 45-60 years who received an inactivated influenza vaccine.

The CDR3 sequence: CASSQGTAASSFF. In DNA form, the CDR3 reads TGTGCCAGCAGCCAAGGCACAGCCGCCTCGTCGTTCTTC. The rearrangement links TRBV3-1 to TRBJ2-1; D ambiguous. Trimming removed 1 base from V and 15 bases from J, with 16 bases in between. The CDR3 covers 13 residues. Germline CDR1 and CDR2: LGHDT and YNNKEL (reference sequence).